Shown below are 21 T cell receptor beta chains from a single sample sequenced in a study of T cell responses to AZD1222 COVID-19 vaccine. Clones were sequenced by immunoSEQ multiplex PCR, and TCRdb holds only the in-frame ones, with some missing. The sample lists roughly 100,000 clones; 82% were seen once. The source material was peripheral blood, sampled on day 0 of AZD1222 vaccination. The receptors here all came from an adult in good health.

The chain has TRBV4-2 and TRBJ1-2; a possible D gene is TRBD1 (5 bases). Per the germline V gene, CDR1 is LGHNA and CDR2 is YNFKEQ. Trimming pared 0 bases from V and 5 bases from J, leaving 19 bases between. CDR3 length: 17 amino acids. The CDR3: CASSQDFIGPWGYGYTF. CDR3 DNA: TGTGCCAGCAGCCAAGATTTTATTGGACCATGGGGGTATGGCTACACCTTC.

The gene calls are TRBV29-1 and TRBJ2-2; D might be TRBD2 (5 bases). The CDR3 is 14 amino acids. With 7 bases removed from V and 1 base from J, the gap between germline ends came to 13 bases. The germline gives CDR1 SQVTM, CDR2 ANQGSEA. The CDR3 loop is CSAITDWNTGELFF. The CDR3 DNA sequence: TGCAGCGCCATTACGGACTGGAACACCGGGGAGCTGTTTTTT.

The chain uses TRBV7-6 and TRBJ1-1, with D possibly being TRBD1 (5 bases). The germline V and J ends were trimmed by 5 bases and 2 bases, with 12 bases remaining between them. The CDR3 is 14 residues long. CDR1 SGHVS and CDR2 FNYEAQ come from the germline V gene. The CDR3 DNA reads TGTGCCAGCAGCCTTACCGGGACTAACACTGAAGCTTTCTTT. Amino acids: CASSLTGTNTEAFF. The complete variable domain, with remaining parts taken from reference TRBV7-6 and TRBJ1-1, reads GAGVSQSPRYKVTKRGQDVALRCDPISGHVSLYWYRQALGQGPEFLTYFNYEAQQDKSGLPNDRFSAERPEGSISTLTIQRTEQRDSAMYRCASSLTGTNTEAFFGQGTRLTVV.

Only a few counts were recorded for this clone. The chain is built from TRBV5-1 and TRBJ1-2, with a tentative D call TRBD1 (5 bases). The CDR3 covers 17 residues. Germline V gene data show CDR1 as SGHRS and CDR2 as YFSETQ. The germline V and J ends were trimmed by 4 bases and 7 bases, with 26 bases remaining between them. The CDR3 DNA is TGCGCCAGCAGCCCCTCCCTTAAGGCAGGGTCCAGGTTTGGCTACACCTTC. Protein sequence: CASSPSLKAGSRFGYTF. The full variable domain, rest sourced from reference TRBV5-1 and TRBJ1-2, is KAGVTQTPRYLIKTRGQQVTLSCSPISGHRSVSWYQQTPGQGLQFLFEYFSETQRNKGNFPGRFSGRQFSNSRSEMNVSTLELGDSALYLCASSPSLKAGSRFGYTFGSGTRLTVV.

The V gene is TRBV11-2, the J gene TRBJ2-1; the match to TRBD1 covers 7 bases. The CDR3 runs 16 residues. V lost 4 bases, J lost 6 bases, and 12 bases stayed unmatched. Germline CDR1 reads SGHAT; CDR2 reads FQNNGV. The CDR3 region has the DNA TGTGCCAGCAGCTCCGTAGGGGGCAGAGGCCCCAATGAGCAGTTCTTC. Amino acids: CASSSVGGRGPNEQFF.

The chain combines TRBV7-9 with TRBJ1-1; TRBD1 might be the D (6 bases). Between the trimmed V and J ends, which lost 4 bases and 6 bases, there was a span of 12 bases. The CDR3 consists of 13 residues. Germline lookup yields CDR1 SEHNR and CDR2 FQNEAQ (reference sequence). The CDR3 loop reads CASSSTGLAEAFF. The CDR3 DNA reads TGTGCCAGCAGCTCAACAGGGCTTGCTGAAGCTTTCTTT.

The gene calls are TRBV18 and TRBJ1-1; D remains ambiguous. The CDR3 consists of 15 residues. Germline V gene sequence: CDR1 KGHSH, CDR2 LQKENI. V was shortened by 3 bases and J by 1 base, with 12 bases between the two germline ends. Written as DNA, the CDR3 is TGTGCCAGCTCACCCCCTGTGGCGTCGAACACTGAAGCTTTCTTT. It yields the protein CASSPPVASNTEAFF.

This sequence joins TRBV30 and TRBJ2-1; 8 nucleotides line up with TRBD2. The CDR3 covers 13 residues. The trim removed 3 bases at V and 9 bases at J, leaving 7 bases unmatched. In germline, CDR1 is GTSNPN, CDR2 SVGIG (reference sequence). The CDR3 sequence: CAWSTGLAGEQFF. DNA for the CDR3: TGTGCCTGGAGCACAGGACTAGCTGGTGAGCAGTTCTTC. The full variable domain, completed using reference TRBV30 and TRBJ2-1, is SQTIHQWPATLVQPVGSPLSLECTVEGTSNPNLYWYRQAAGRGLQLLFYSVGIGQISSEVPQNLSASRPQDRQFILSSKKLLLSDSGFYLCAWSTGLAGEQFFGPGTRLTVL.

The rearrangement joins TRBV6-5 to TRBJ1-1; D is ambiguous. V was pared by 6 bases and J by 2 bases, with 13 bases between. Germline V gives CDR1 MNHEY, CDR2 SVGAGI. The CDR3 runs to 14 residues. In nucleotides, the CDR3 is TGTGCCAGCAGGCAGCGGAGTTCCAACACTGAAGCTTTCTTT. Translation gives CASRQRSSNTEAFF.

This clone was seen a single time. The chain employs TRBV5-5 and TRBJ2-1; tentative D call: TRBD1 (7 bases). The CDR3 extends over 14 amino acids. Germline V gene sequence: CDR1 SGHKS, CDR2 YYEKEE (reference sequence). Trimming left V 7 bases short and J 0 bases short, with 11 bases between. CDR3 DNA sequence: TGTGCCAGCGGCAGGGGGGTCTCCTACAATGAGCAGTTCTTC. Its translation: CASGRGVSYNEQFF.

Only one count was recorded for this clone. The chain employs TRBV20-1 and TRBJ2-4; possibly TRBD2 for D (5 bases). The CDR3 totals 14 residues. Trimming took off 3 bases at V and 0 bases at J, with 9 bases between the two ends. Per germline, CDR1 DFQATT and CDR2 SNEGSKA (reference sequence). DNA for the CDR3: TGCAGTGCTAGTAGTGGACTAGCCAAAAACATTCAGTACTTC. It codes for CSASSGLAKNIQYF.

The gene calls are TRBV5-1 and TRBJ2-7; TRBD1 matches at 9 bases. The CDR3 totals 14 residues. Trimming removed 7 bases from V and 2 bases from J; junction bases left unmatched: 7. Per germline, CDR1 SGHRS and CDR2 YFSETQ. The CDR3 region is CASRTGTGTYEQYF. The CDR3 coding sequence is TGCGCCAGCCGAACCGGGACAGGGACCTACGAGCAGTACTTC.

The CDR3 DNA follows: TGTGCCTCCCAAAGTTCAGGGGGCCCCTACGAGCAGTACTTC. Translated, it gives CASQSSGGPYEQYF. The chain uses TRBV2 and TRBJ2-7; TRBD1 aligns across 8 bases. The V gene's germline CDR1 is SNHLY and CDR2 FYNNEI. This CDR3 is 14 amino acids long. Losses at the gene ends were 11 bases for V and 2 bases for J; bases not matched to a gene: 11. The full variable domain, in which reference TRBV2 and TRBJ2-7 provide the parts outside the CDR3, is EPEVTQTPSHQVTQMGQEVILRCVPISNHLYFYWYRQILGQKVEFLVSFYNNEISEKSEIFDDQFSVERPDGSNFTLKIRSTKLEDSAMYFCASQSSGGPYEQYFGPGTRLTVT.

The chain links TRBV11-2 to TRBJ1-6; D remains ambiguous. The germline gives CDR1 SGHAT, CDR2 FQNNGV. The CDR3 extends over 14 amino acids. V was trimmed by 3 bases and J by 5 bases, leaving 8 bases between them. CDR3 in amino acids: CASSLSPNNSPLHF. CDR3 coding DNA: TGTGCCAGCAGCTTGTCGCCTAATAATTCACCCCTCCACTTT. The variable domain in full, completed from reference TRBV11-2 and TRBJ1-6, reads EAGVAQSPRYKIIEKRQSVAFWCNPISGHATLYWYQQILGQGPKLLIQFQNNGVVDDSQLPKDRFSAERLKGVDSTLKIQPAKLEDSAVYLCASSLSPNNSPLHFGNGTRLTVT.

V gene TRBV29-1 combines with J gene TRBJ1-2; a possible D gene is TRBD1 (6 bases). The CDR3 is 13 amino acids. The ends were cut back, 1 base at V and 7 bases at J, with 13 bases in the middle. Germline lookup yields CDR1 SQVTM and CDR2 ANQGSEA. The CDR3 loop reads CSVEGGGRVGYTF. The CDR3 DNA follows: TGCAGCGTTGAAGGCGGGGGGCGGGTTGGCTACACCTTC. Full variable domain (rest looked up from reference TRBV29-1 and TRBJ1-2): SAVISQKPSRDICQRGTSLTIQCQVDSQVTMMFWYRQQPGQSLTLIATANQGSEATYESGFVIDKFPISRPNLTFSTLTVSNMSPEDSSIYLCSVEGGGRVGYTFGSGTRLTVV.

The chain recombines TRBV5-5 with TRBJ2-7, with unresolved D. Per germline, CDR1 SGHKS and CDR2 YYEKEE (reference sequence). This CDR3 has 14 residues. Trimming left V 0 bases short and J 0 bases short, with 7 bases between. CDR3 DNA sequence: TGTGCCAGCAGCTTGGAACACTCCTCCTACGAGCAGTACTTC. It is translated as CASSLEHSSYEQYF. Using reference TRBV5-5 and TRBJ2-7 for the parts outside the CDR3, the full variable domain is DAGVTQSPTHLIKTRGQQVTLRCSPISGHKSVSWYQQVLGQGPQFIFQYYEKEERGRGNFPDRFSARQFPNYSSELNVNALLLGDSALYLCASSLEHSSYEQYFGPGTRLTVT.

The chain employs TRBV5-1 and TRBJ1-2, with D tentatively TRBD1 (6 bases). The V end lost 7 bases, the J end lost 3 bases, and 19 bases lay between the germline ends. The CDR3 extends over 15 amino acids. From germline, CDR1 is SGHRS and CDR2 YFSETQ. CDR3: CASRHSGGTYYGYTF. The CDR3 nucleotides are TGCGCCAGCCGCCATTCCGGGGGCACCTACTATGGCTACACCTTC.

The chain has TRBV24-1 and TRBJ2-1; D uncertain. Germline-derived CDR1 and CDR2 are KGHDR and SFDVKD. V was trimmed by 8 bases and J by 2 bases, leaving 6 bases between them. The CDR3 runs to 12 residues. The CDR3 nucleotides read TGTGCCACCACTGGACCCTACAATGAGCAGTTCTTC. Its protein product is CATTGPYNEQFF.

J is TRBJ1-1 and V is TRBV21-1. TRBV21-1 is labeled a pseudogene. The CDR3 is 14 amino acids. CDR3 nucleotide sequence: TGTGCCAGCACGGATTGCCCAAAGAATGCTGAAGCTTTCTTT. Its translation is CASTDCPKNAEAFF.

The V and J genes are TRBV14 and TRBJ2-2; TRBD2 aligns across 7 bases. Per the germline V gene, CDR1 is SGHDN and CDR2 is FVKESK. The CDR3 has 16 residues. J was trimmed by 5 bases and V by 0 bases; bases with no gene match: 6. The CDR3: CASSQDIGGWTGELFF. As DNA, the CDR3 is TGTGCCAGCAGCCAAGATATCGGGGGGTGGACCGGGGAGCTGTTTTTT.

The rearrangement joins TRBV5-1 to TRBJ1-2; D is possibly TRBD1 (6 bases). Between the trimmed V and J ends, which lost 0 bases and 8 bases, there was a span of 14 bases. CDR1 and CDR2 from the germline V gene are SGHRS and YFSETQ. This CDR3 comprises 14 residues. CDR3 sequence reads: CASSLGVGTGGYTF. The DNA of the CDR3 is TGCGCCAGCAGCTTGGGTGTGGGAACAGGGGGCTACACCTTC. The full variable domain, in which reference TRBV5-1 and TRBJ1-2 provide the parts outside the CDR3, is KAGVTQTPRYLIKTRGQQVTLSCSPISGHRSVSWYQQTPGQGLQFLFEYFSETQRNKGNFPGRFSGRQFSNSRSEMNVSTLELGDSALYLCASSLGVGTGGYTFGSGTRLTVV.